A single sample gave rise to the 23 T cell receptor beta chains below, sequenced in a study of graft-versus-host responses after intestinal transplantation. Libraries were prepared by immunoSEQ multiplex PCR; TCRdb keeps only in-frame clonotypes and omits some of them. This sample has about 39,000 clones; approximately 93% occur once, and the top ten carry 3.6%. The sample was PBMCs, taken approximately 700 days after intestinal transplantation. Receptor source: a human patient who received an intestinal transplant, so some T cells may come from the graft donor.

This rearrangement joins TRBV6-5 to TRBJ1-6; 7 bases map to TRBD1. This CDR3 is built from 15 residues. CDR1 and CDR2 from the germline V gene are MNHEY and SVGAGI. The junction had 19 bases not matched to a gene; V was cut back by 8 bases and J by 15 bases. The CDR3 coding sequence is TGTGCCAGCCAAGACCAGGACAGGCAGTCTTATCGCCTCCACTTT. It yields the protein CASQDQDRQSYRLHF.

The V call is TRBV6-4, the J call TRBJ1-2; D may be TRBD1 (6 bases). The CDR3 has 16 residues. Per germline, CDR1 MRHNA and CDR2 SNTAGT. The V and J ends lost 3 bases and 7 bases respectively, with 21 bases between them. The CDR3: CASSEFRRGLRSGYTF. The CDR3 DNA is TGTGCCAGCAGTGAATTTAGGCGGGGGCTCCGTTCTGGCTACACCTTC.

This clone was counted between two and nine times. In DNA form, the CDR3 reads TGTGCCAGCAGCGGAATTGGAGGGGCAGGTCACTATGGCTACACCTTC. Translated: CASSGIGGAGHYGYTF. This chain joins TRBV25-1 and TRBJ1-2, with a possible D match to TRBD1 (5 bases). The germline CDR1 and CDR2 sequences are MGHDK and SYGVNS. Trimming left V 6 bases short and J 3 bases short, with 20 bases between. The CDR3 totals 16 residues.

This chain connects TRBV7-6 to TRBJ2-5; 7 positions agree with TRBD1. The CDR3 is made up of 17 amino acids. The germline V gene encodes CDR1 SGHVS and CDR2 FNYEAQ. Unmatched junction bases numbered 15, after V lost 4 bases and J lost 4 bases. This CDR3 reads CASSSPVSRGPGETQYF. The CDR3 DNA reads as TGTGCCAGCAGCTCCCCTGTTTCGAGGGGGCCGGGAGAGACCCAGTACTTC.

This clone showed up just a few times. The J gene is TRBJ1-2, the V gene TRBV7-9, with D perhaps TRBD1 (5 bases). CDR1 SEHNR and CDR2 FQNEAQ come from the germline V gene (reference sequence). This CDR3 is 14 amino acids long. Trimming removed 1 base at V and 4 bases at J, with 10 bases between. The CDR3 loop reads CASSLDTGTYGYTF. CDR3 sequence (DNA): TGTGCCAGCAGCTTAGATACAGGCACCTATGGCTACACCTTC.

This clone was counted a single time. The chain carries TRBV25-1 and TRBJ2-5; TRBD2 might be the D (6 bases). There are 11 residues in the CDR3. Germline CDR1 reads MGHDK; CDR2 reads SYGVNS. V was cut by 9 bases and J by 7 bases, with 12 bases left in between. The CDR3 DNA is TGTGCCAGTAGCCCCGGGGGGACCCAGTACTTC. Residues: CASSPGGTQYF.

The rearrangement joins TRBV2 to TRBJ1-1; TRBD1 is a possible D gene (6 bases). The germline gives CDR1 SNHLY, CDR2 FYNNEI. V was trimmed by 6 bases and J by 1 base, leaving 12 bases between them. The CDR3 length is 14 residues. DNA of the CDR3: TGTGCCAGCAGGACAGGTGATACGAACACTGAAGCTTTCTTT. Amino acids: CASRTGDTNTEAFF.

This chain connects TRBV13 to TRBJ2-1; TRBD2 matches at 10 bases. V dropped 4 bases and J dropped 0; count of bases not matched to a gene: 15. Looked up from germline, CDR1 is PRHDT and CDR2 is FYEKMQ (reference sequence). The CDR3 extends over 20 amino acids. The CDR3 protein is CASSSRWYSGGPHSYNEQFF. The CDR3 region has the DNA TGTGCCAGCAGCTCCCGGTGGTATAGCGGGGGGCCTCACTCCTACAATGAGCAGTTCTTC.

About this clone: Different DNA sequences within this sample yield the same CDR3. This rearrangement joins TRBV6-4 to TRBJ1-6; D is perhaps TRBD1 (5 bases). Germline V gene sequence: CDR1 MRHNA, CDR2 SNTAGT. The CDR3 runs to 13 residues. The V end lost 3 bases, the J end lost 5 bases, and 5 bases lay between the germline ends. For the CDR3, the DNA is TGTGCCAGCAGTGAGGGGGATAATTCACCCCTCCACTTT. Translation gives CASSEGDNSPLHF.

This clone occurred a few times. The rearrangement links TRBV5-1 to TRBJ2-4; 10 bases are shared with TRBD1. Germline CDR1 reads SGHRS; CDR2 reads YFSETQ. The J segment lost 3 bases and the V segment lost 8 bases, leaving 8 bases of the junction unmatched. The CDR3 extends over 15 amino acids. The CDR3 region has the DNA TGCGCCAGTACGAATGGACAGGGGGTCAAAAACATTCAGTACTTC. Amino acid sequence: CASTNGQGVKNIQYF.

The rearrangement links TRBV6-5 to TRBJ2-7, with D perhaps matching TRBD1 (5 bases). The CDR3 loop spans 15 amino acids. Germline V CDR1 and CDR2: MNHEY, SVGAGI. V lost 8 bases and J lost 2, with 19 bases in between. The CDR3 DNA reads as TGTGCCAGCGGAGCGACAGTCACTTCAGCCTACGAGCAGTACTTC. Protein: CASGATVTSAYEQYF.

The genes are TRBV10-2 and TRBJ1-4; D unclear. Germline V CDR1 and CDR2: WSHSY, SAAADI. CDR3 size: 15 residues. Trimming left V 3 bases short and J 8 bases short, with 16 bases between. The CDR3 DNA is TGCGCCAGCAGTGATGGAGTTGGAGTAGCAGAAAAACTGTTTTTT. This encodes CASSDGVGVAEKLFF.

The chain combines TRBV5-5 with TRBJ1-6; 9 bases fit TRBD1. This CDR3 has 16 amino acids. Germline CDR1 and CDR2: SGHKS and YYEKEE (reference sequence). Unmatched junction bases numbered 11, after V lost 4 bases and J lost 9 bases. CDR3 sequence reads: CASSRDRDTLSSPLHF. The CDR3 region has the DNA TGTGCCAGCAGCCGGGACAGGGATACGTTAAGTTCACCCCTCCACTTT.

The chain has TRBV6-1 and TRBJ1-2; D is unclear. Germline V gene lookup returns CDR1 MNHNS and CDR2 SASEGT. Trimming took 2 bases from V and 3 from J, leaving 7 bases between them. The CDR3 consists of 13 residues. CDR3 amino acids: CASSETDDYGYTF. In nucleotides, the CDR3 is TGTGCCAGCAGTGAAACTGATGACTATGGCTACACCTTC.

V gene TRBV7-6 combines with J gene TRBJ2-7; perhaps TRBD1 as D (6 bases). Germline values: CDR1 SGHVS, CDR2 FNYEAQ. With 5 bases removed from V and 5 bases from J, the gap between germline ends came to 10 bases. The CDR3 is 12 amino acids. The CDR3 here is CASSLGTNEQYF. CDR3 nucleotide sequence: TGTGCCAGCAGCCTCGGGACAAACGAGCAGTACTTC.

The chain carries TRBV4-1 and TRBJ1-4; 9 bases map to TRBD1. Germline V gene sequence: CDR1 MGHRA, CDR2 YSYEKL. Unmatched junction bases numbered 4, after V lost 4 bases and J lost 4 bases. This CDR3 has 15 residues. The CDR3 is CASSLQGAGNEKLFF. Written as DNA, the CDR3 is TGCGCCAGCAGCCTACAGGGGGCTGGTAATGAAAAACTGTTTTTT.

The chain couples TRBV15 to TRBJ2-3; D gene uncertain. V was trimmed by 0 bases and J by 6 bases, leaving 10 bases between them. CDR3 length: 14 residues. Germline CDR1 is LNHNV and CDR2 is YYDKDF (reference sequence). CDR3 sequence: CATSRDHSLDTQYF. The CDR3 region has the DNA TGTGCCACCAGCAGAGACCACTCTCTTGATACGCAGTATTTT.

The genes are TRBV29-1 and TRBJ2-5; 9 bases map to TRBD1. The CDR3 is 14 amino acids. The germline gives CDR1 SQVTM, CDR2 ANQGSEA. Germline trimming cut 3 bases from V and 3 bases from J; bases unmatched to any gene: 5. CDR3 amino acids: CSVDRDRVEETQYF. In DNA, the CDR3 is TGCAGCGTTGATCGGGACAGGGTTGAAGAGACCCAGTACTTC.

V and J are TRBV4-1 and TRBJ2-7; D is undetermined. The CDR3 covers 16 residues. The V end lost 4 bases, the J end lost 2 bases, and 18 bases lay between the germline ends. CDR1 is MGHRA, CDR2 YSYEKL, per germline. The CDR3 nucleotides are TGCGCCAGCAGCCCTTATGACTCGACCCGTCCCTACGAGCAGTACTTC. This sequence encodes CASSPYDSTRPYEQYF.

The V and J genes are TRBV7-9 and TRBJ2-1; TRBD1 matches at 7 bases. V shed 2 bases, J shed 4 bases, and the junction held 5 bases outside the gene matches. The CDR3 has 15 amino acids. The germline V gene has CDR1 SEHNR and CDR2 FQNEAQ (reference sequence). The DNA of the CDR3 is TGTGCCAGCAGCTTAACAGGGGCCGTATACAATGAGCAGTTCTTC. Amino acids: CASSLTGAVYNEQFF.

This chain connects TRBV6-5 to TRBJ2-5; 9 positions match TRBD1. The germline V gene encodes CDR1 MNHEY and CDR2 SVGAGI. The CDR3 loop spans 15 amino acids. Trimming cost V 6 bases and J 0 bases; bases outside gene matches: 5. The CDR3 nucleotides read TGTGCCAGCAGCGGACAGGGGAACGACCAAGAGACCCAGTACTTC. This sequence encodes CASSGQGNDQETQYF.

The rearrangement joins TRBV6-1 to TRBJ2-7, with D possibly TRBD1 on 5 matching bases. Trimming took 10 bases from V and 1 from J, leaving 20 bases between them. The CDR3 totals 15 residues. Germline CDR1 MNHNS, CDR2 SASEGT. The CDR3 protein is CATQKTDMTSYEQYF. CDR3 nucleotide sequence: TGTGCCACCCAAAAGACAGATATGACATCCTACGAGCAGTACTTC.

Only a few counts were recorded for this clone. The chain has TRBV4-1 and TRBJ2-1; 7 nucleotides agree with TRBD1. The germline V gene has CDR1 MGHRA and CDR2 YSYEKL. The V segment lost 4 bases and the J segment 4 bases; nucleotides outside the gene matches: 4. The CDR3 extends over 14 amino acids. The DNA for the CDR3 is TGCGCCAGCAGCCCTTGGGACAGTTACAATGAGCAGTTCTTC. As protein: CASSPWDSYNEQFF.